A selection of T cell receptor beta chains follows, all from one sample in a study of graft-versus-host responses after intestinal transplantation. Their antigens are not known. Libraries were prepared by immunoSEQ multiplex PCR; TCRdb keeps only in-frame clonotypes and omits some of them. The sample carries under 150,000 clones, over 75% recorded once. This specimen was unstimulated CD4+ T cells sorted from spleen or lymph node cells, taken before intestinal transplant. The receptor source for this set is a human donor who received an intestinal transplant. Each CDR3 is given with its conserved first and last residue. Each record gives: D gene, J gene, clone size, V gene, CDR3 protein, CDR3 DNA. D genes are given only for firm matches. Not every row has a clone size; where given, it reads once, few, many or a size class.

d_call: TRBD1; j_call: TRBJ1-2; clone_size: .; v_call: TRBV11-2; cdr3_aa: CASSLAGQGVDGYTF; cdr3_nt: TGTGCCAGCAGCTTAGCGGGACAGGGGGTCGATGGCTACACCTTC
d_call: .; j_call: TRBJ2-3; clone_size: .; v_call: TRBV10-2; cdr3_aa: CASTLRLGGGSDTQYF; cdr3_nt: TGCGCCAGCACGCTTCGCTTGGGCGGGGGCTCAGATACGCAGTATTTT
d_call: .; j_call: TRBJ1-4; clone_size: .; v_call: TRBV18; cdr3_aa: CASSPSRGNEKLFF; cdr3_nt: TGTGCCAGCTCACCAAGCAGGGGAAATGAAAAACTGTTTTTT
d_call: .; j_call: TRBJ1-6; clone_size: .; v_call: TRBV11-3; cdr3_aa: CASSLNGDSPLHF; cdr3_nt: TGTGCCAGCAGCTTAAACGGGGATTCACCCCTCCACTTT
d_call: .; j_call: TRBJ1-6; clone_size: .; v_call: TRBV30; cdr3_aa: CAWSTGDPGVRPLHF; cdr3_nt: TGTGCCTGGAGCACCGGGGACCCGGGAGTCCGCCCCCTCCACTTT
d_call: TRBD1; j_call: TRBJ1-3; clone_size: .; v_call: TRBV15; cdr3_aa: CATSAGTGSSGNTIYF; cdr3_nt: TGTGCCACCAGCGCCGGGACAGGGAGTTCTGGAAACACCATATATTTT
d_call: TRBD1; j_call: TRBJ1-1; clone_size: few; v_call: TRBV5-4; cdr3_aa: CASSLTGGTEAFF; cdr3_nt: TGTGCCAGCAGCCTGACAGGGGGTACTGAAGCTTTCTTT
d_call: .; j_call: TRBJ2-7; clone_size: .; v_call: TRBV5-5; cdr3_aa: CASSRSAAAEYF; cdr3_nt: TGTGCCAGCAGCCGAAGCGCAGCGGCGGAGTACTTC
d_call: TRBD1; j_call: TRBJ2-7; clone_size: few; v_call: TRBV5-4; cdr3_aa: CASSLEADRVREQYF; cdr3_nt: TGTGCCAGCAGCTTGGAGGCCGACAGGGTTCGGGAGCAGTACTTC
d_call: TRBD1; j_call: TRBJ2-1; clone_size: .; v_call: TRBV9; cdr3_aa: CASSAGTGGRLAGRGQFF; cdr3_nt: TGTGCCAGCAGCGCCGGGACAGGGGGCAGGCTAGCGGGAAGGGGGCAGTTCTTC
d_call: TRBD1; j_call: TRBJ2-3; clone_size: .; v_call: TRBV5-1; cdr3_aa: CASQGQGVGIDTQYF; cdr3_nt: TGCGCCAGCCAAGGACAGGGGGTGGGCATAGATACGCAGTATTTT
d_call: TRBD1; j_call: TRBJ1-2; clone_size: .; v_call: TRBV18; cdr3_aa: CASSRLGQGANHNYGYTF; cdr3_nt: TGTGCCAGCTCACGCCTGGGACAGGGGGCTAACCACAACTATGGCTACACCTTC
d_call: TRBD1; j_call: TRBJ1-6; clone_size: .; v_call: TRBV6-6; cdr3_aa: CASSGNRGGNSPLHF; cdr3_nt: TGTGCCAGCAGTGGCAACAGGGGTGGAAATTCACCCCTCCACTTT
d_call: .; j_call: TRBJ2-1; clone_size: .; v_call: TRBV7-2; cdr3_aa: CASSSPSDVEQFF; cdr3_nt: TGTGCCAGCAGCTCTCCTAGTGACGTCGAGCAGTTCTTC
d_call: TRBD1; j_call: TRBJ2-2; clone_size: .; v_call: TRBV10-1; cdr3_aa: CASSDWTGSGTGELFF; cdr3_nt: TGCGCCAGCAGTGACTGGACAGGGAGTGGCACCGGGGAGCTGTTTTTT
d_call: .; j_call: TRBJ2-2; clone_size: once; v_call: TRBV2; cdr3_aa: CALRERGGTGELFF; cdr3_nt: TGTGCCCTTAGGGAAAGGGGAGGCACCGGGGAGCTGTTTTTT
d_call: TRBD2; j_call: TRBJ2-7; clone_size: .; v_call: TRBV5-1; cdr3_aa: CASSFRLAGASYEQYF; cdr3_nt: TGCGCCAGCAGCTTTCGTCTAGCGGGGGCCTCCTACGAGCAGTACTTC
d_call: TRBD1; j_call: TRBJ2-5; clone_size: .; v_call: TRBV28; cdr3_aa: CASSDRGRGETQYF; cdr3_nt: TGTGCCAGCAGCGACAGGGGGCGCGGGGAGACCCAGTACTTC
d_call: TRBD1; j_call: TRBJ1-2; clone_size: .; v_call: TRBV5-6; cdr3_aa: CASTSTGLSYGYTF; cdr3_nt: TGTGCCAGCACCTCGACAGGGCTATCCTATGGCTACACCTTC
d_call: .; j_call: TRBJ2-2; clone_size: .; v_call: TRBV29-1; cdr3_aa: CSVDRGARNTGELFF; cdr3_nt: TGCAGCGTTGACAGGGGGGCACGGAACACCGGGGAGCTGTTTTTT
d_call: TRBD1; j_call: TRBJ1-1; clone_size: .; v_call: TRBV30; cdr3_aa: CAWSATGVKKVWTEAFF; cdr3_nt: TGTGCCTGGAGTGCAACAGGGGTAAAGAAGGTTTGGACTGAAGCTTTCTTT
d_call: .; j_call: TRBJ1-2; clone_size: .; v_call: TRBV27; cdr3_aa: CASRGDGYTF; cdr3_nt: TGTGCCAGCAGGGGCGATGGCTACACCTTC
d_call: TRBD1; j_call: TRBJ2-6; clone_size: once; v_call: TRBV6-5; cdr3_aa: CASRQDRAGANVLTF; cdr3_nt: TGTGCCAGCAGGCAGGACAGGGCTGGGGCCAACGTCCTGACTTTC
d_call: .; j_call: TRBJ2-7; clone_size: .; v_call: TRBV11-2; cdr3_aa: CASSLAAGLYYEQYF; cdr3_nt: TGTGCCAGCAGCTTAGCGGCAGGGCTTTACTACGAGCAGTACTTC
d_call: TRBD1; j_call: TRBJ2-1; clone_size: .; v_call: TRBV7-9; cdr3_aa: CASSPGQEKFRASYNEQFF; cdr3_nt: TGTGCCAGCAGCCCGGGACAGGAAAAATTCCGAGCGTCCTACAATGAGCAGTTCTTC
d_call: TRBD1; j_call: TRBJ1-3; clone_size: .; v_call: TRBV6-5; cdr3_aa: CASSFGRGRGNTIYF; cdr3_nt: TGTGCCAGCAGTTTTGGAAGGGGGCGCGGAAACACCATATATTTT
d_call: TRBD1; j_call: TRBJ1-5; clone_size: .; v_call: TRBV28; cdr3_aa: CASSIPDRERGQPQHF; cdr3_nt: TGTGCCAGCAGCATTCCCGACAGGGAGAGGGGTCAGCCCCAGCATTTT
d_call: .; j_call: TRBJ2-2; clone_size: .; v_call: TRBV4-1; cdr3_aa: CASSQEQVVTGELFF; cdr3_nt: TGCGCCAGCAGCCAAGAACAGGTCGTGACCGGGGAGCTGTTTTTT
d_call: TRBD1; j_call: TRBJ1-1; clone_size: .; v_call: TRBV7-9; cdr3_aa: CASSSTGVLTEAFF; cdr3_nt: TGTGCCAGCAGCTCCACAGGGGTTCTTACTGAAGCTTTCTTT